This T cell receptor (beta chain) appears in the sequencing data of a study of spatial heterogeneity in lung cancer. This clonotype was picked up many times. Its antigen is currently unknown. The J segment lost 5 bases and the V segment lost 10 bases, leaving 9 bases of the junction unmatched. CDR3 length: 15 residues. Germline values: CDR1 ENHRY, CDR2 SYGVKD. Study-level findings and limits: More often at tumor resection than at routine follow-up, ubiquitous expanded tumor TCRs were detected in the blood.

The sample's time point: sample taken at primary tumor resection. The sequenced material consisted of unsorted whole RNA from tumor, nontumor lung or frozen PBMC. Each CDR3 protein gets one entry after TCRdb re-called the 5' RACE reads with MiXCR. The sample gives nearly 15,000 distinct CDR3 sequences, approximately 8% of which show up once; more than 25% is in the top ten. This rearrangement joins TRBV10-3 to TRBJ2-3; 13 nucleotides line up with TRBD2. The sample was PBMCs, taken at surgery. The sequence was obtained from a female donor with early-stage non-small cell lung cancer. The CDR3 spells CATFPTSGGRDTQYF. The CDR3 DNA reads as TGTGCCACCTTCCCGACTAGCGGGGGGAGAGATACGCAGTATTTT.